This T cell receptor beta chain is from a study of T cell changes during pregnancy in multiple sclerosis. Sequencing used immunoSEQ multiplex PCR; TCRdb keeps in-frame clones, though not all of them. The sample has about 36,000 clones, more than 85% seen once; the top ten hold around 0.41%. Germline values: CDR1 SGHVS, CDR2 FQNEAQ. The CDR3 extends over 15 amino acids. Trimming at V came to 3 bases and at J to 2 bases, leaving 7 bases not matched to a gene. The chain carries TRBV7-8 and TRBJ2-7; 7 positions match TRBD1. The receptor comes from a female donor in good health, enrolled as a control in a pregnancy study. This specimen consisted of CD4+ T cells from peripheral blood mononuclear cells, obtained in the third trimester of pregnancy. In DNA form, the CDR3 reads TGTGCCAGCAGCTTGGGCCGGGACAGAGCCTACGAGCAGTACTTC. Translated, it gives CASSLGRDRAYEQYF.